Below, 15 T cell receptor beta chains from the same sample are listed, as sequenced in a study of T cell responses to AZD1222 COVID-19 vaccine. TCRdb keeps only in-frame clones here, not all; method: immunoSEQ multiplex PCR. Of approximately 140,000 clones listed, roughly 90% are singletons. Sequences were derived from peripheral blood, sampled 28 days after the second AZD1222 dose. The receptor source for this set is an adult who received the AZD1222 COVID-19 vaccine.

This chain links TRBV30 with TRBJ1-1, with TRBD1 matching 10 bases. Germline V gene lookup returns CDR1 GTSNPN and CDR2 SVGIG (reference sequence). With V trimmed by 3 bases and J by 6 bases, 7 bases remained unmatched. The CDR3 totals 14 residues. The CDR3: CAWRGQGSPAEAFF. CDR3 in DNA: TGTGCCTGGAGGGGACAGGGGAGTCCTGCTGAAGCTTTCTTT.

The gene calls are TRBV6-1 and TRBJ1-2; perhaps TRBD1 as D (6 bases). Trimming took 3 bases from V and 5 from J, leaving 16 bases between them. CDR1 and CDR2 from the germline V gene are MNHNS and SASEGT. This CDR3 is built from 15 residues. The DNA for the CDR3 is TGTGCCAGCAGTGATCAACAGGGTAAACAGTATGGCTACACCTTC. Protein sequence: CASSDQQGKQYGYTF.

The chain is built from TRBV12-3 or TRBV12-4 and TRBJ2-7, with D maybe TRBD2 (7 bases). V lost 1 base, J lost 6 bases, and 10 bases lay in between. This CDR3 is built from 13 residues. The chain's CDR3 is CASSLVGGREQYF. The CDR3 coding sequence is TGTGCCAGCAGTTTAGTCGGGGGGCGCGAGCAGTACTTC.

This chain links TRBV27 with TRBJ1-4, with D possibly TRBD1 on 5 matching bases. The CDR3 spans 16 residues. Germline loops: CDR1 MNHEY, CDR2 SMNVEV (reference sequence). Trimming left V 4 bases short and J 4 bases short, with 16 bases between. The CDR3 protein is CASSSREDINNEKLFF. As DNA, the CDR3 is TGTGCCAGCAGTTCCCGTGAGGACATAAATAATGAAAAACTGTTTTTT.

CDR3 sequence: CASSPGLAGGPQWIGEQFF. The CDR3 DNA sequence: TGTGCCAGCAGCCCTGGACTAGCGGGAGGGCCACAGTGGATCGGTGAGCAGTTCTTC. The V and J genes are TRBV5-8 and TRBJ2-1; 15 nucleotides line up with TRBD2. Losses at the gene ends were 4 bases for V and 9 bases for J; bases not matched to a gene: 17. CDR3 length equals 19 residues. CDR1 is SGHTS and CDR2 is YDEGEE in the germline V gene.

The chain carries TRBV30 and TRBJ2-2; D ambiguous. Trimming shortened V by 4 bases and J by 3 bases, and 12 bases separated the two germline ends. CDR1 is GTSNPN and CDR2 is SVGIG in the germline V gene (reference sequence). The CDR3 consists of 14 residues. Written as DNA, the CDR3 is TGTGCCTGGAATCATAGGGCGGACACCGGGGAGCTGTTTTTT. This gives the protein CAWNHRADTGELFF. Together with reference TRBV30 and TRBJ2-2, the CDR3 gives the full variable domain: SQTIHQWPATLVQPVGSPLSLECTVEGTSNPNLYWYRQAAGRGLQLLFYSVGIGQISSEVPQNLSASRPQDRQFILSSKKLLLSDSGFYLCAWNHRADTGELFFGEGSRLTVL.

In this sample, this clone turned up once. The chain couples TRBV11-2 to TRBJ2-2; 8 bases are shared with TRBD1. Germline loops: CDR1 SGHAT, CDR2 FQNNGV. This CDR3 contains 16 residues. V lost 1 base to trimming and J lost 6 bases; unmatched junction nucleotides: 7. CDR3: CASSLGSGGYAGELFF. The CDR3 DNA is TGTGCCAGCAGCTTAGGATCAGGGGGCTATGCCGGGGAGCTGTTTTTT. The complete variable domain, with remaining parts taken from reference TRBV11-2 and TRBJ2-2, reads EAGVAQSPRYKIIEKRQSVAFWCNPISGHATLYWYQQILGQGPKLLIQFQNNGVVDDSQLPKDRFSAERLKGVDSTLKIQPAKLEDSAVYLCASSLGSGGYAGELFFGEGSRLTVL.

This clone occurred once. The chain combines TRBV28 with TRBJ1-2; tentatively, D is TRBD1 (6 bases). Between the trimmed V and J ends, which lost 8 bases and 6 bases, there was a span of 13 bases. The V gene's germline CDR1 is MDHEN and CDR2 SYDVKM. This CDR3 is 12 amino acids long. Here the CDR3 reads CASGGRVDGYTF. The CDR3 nucleotides read TGTGCCAGCGGGGGCAGGGTCGATGGCTACACCTTC.

This clone appeared once. This sequence joins TRBV6-5 and TRBJ2-5; tentative D call: TRBD2 (6 bases). V was shortened by 10 bases and J by 4 bases, with 10 bases between the two germline ends. The CDR3 spans 11 residues. Germline V gene data show CDR1 as MNHEY and CDR2 as SVGAGI. The DNA of the CDR3 is TGTGCCACCGCCGGGGGAGAGACCCAGTACTTC. Protein product: CATAGGETQYF.

V is TRBV19 and J is TRBJ1-6; TRBD1 aligns across 12 bases. The CDR3 is 15 residues long. The V gene end was trimmed by 5 bases and the J gene end by 10 bases; junction bases not matched to a gene: 6. Germline values: CDR1 LNHDA, CDR2 SQIVND (reference sequence). CDR3 DNA sequence: TGTGCCAGTAGTCCAGGGACAGGGGGCACCTCACCCCTCCACTTT. Its protein is CASSPGTGGTSPLHF.

This clone was found once. The chain joins TRBV6-6 to TRBJ1-2; D is uncertain. Germline V gene lookup returns CDR1 MNHNY and CDR2 SVGAGI (reference sequence). The CDR3 spans 15 residues. Trimming took 4 bases from V and 2 from J, leaving 14 bases between them. The CDR3 is CASSSDLGQNYGYTF. DNA for the CDR3: TGTGCCAGCAGTTCCGACCTTGGGCAGAACTATGGCTACACCTTC.

The rearrangement uses TRBV24-1 and TRBJ2-3, with 12 bases aligning to TRBD2. The CDR3 extends over 18 amino acids. J gave up 0 bases and V 5 bases, and 8 bases lay outside the gene matches. The V gene's germline CDR1 is KGHDR and CDR2 SFDVKD. The CDR3, as DNA: TGTGCCACCAGTGGAGACACTGGGACTAGCGGGAGCACAGATACGCAGTATTTT. Its protein product is CATSGDTGTSGSTDTQYF.

The rearrangement joins TRBV10-3 to TRBJ2-1, with TRBD1 as a possible D gene (6 bases). The CDR3 is 14 amino acids. Germline-derived CDR1 and CDR2 are ENHRY and SYGVKD. Trimming left V 2 bases short and J 6 bases short, with 11 bases between. CDR3 loop: CAISEQTGLNEQFF. DNA of the CDR3: TGTGCCATCAGTGAGCAGACAGGACTCAATGAGCAGTTCTTC.

V gene TRBV27 combines with J gene TRBJ1-6; perhaps TRBD1 as D (6 bases). With 0 bases removed from V and 8 bases from J, the gap between germline ends came to 11 bases. The CDR3 has 15 residues. Germline V gene data show CDR1 as MNHEY and CDR2 as SMNVEV (reference sequence). For the CDR3, the DNA is TGTGCCAGCAGTTTATCAGGGGGTGGGGATTCACCCCTCCACTTT. This encodes CASSLSGGGDSPLHF.

The chain combines TRBV9 with TRBJ2-2, with D perhaps being TRBD1 or TRBD2 (6 bases each). The CDR3 consists of 16 residues. Trimming removed 0 bases from V and 3 bases from J, with 12 bases in between. The germline gives CDR1 SGDLS, CDR2 YYNGEE. CDR3 coding DNA: TGTGCCAGCAGCGTAGCTTCGGGGGCCTACACCGGGGAGCTGTTTTTT. This codes for CASSVASGAYTGELFF.